Below, 32 T cell receptor beta chains from the same sample are listed, as sequenced in a study of blood T cell repertoires in COVID-19 (TCRdb year 2020). Library generation was performed with the immunoSEQ multiplex PCR assay. In its TCRdb copy, this immuneACCESS table keeps in-frame sequences only and misses some clones. Where compared with another copy, unresolved V genes explain less than half of these, and the others have no known cause. The sample table lists roughly 48,000 clones, roughly 88% of them with a count of one. The ten largest make up approximately 54% of the sample. Input material: peripheral blood. The receptors shown here come from a man in his 70s with acute or convalescent COVID-19.

The gene calls are TRBV7-2 and TRBJ2-3, with 7 bases lining up with TRBD2. V was pared by 3 bases and J by 0 bases, with 3 bases of the junction left unmatched. The length of the CDR3 is 15 residues. Germline loops: CDR1 SGHTA, CDR2 FQGNSA. CDR3 DNA: TGTGCCAGCAGCTTTTGGCGGGGGAGCACAGATACGCAGTATTTT. Its protein is CASSFWRGSTDTQYF.

This chain uses TRBV28 with TRBJ1-5; possibly TRBD1 for D (6 bases). Trimming took off 5 bases at V and 6 bases at J, with 14 bases between the two ends. CDR3 length: 14 residues. The V gene's germline CDR1 is MDHEN and CDR2 SYDVKM. The DNA for the CDR3 is TGTGCCAGCAGTGACCGCAGGGGAGCTCAGCCCCAGCATTTT. As protein: CASSDRRGAQPQHF. The full variable domain, in which reference TRBV28 and TRBJ1-5 provide the parts outside the CDR3, is DVKVTQSSRYLVKRTGEKVFLECVQDMDHENMFWYRQDPGLGLRLIYFSYDVKMKEKGDIPEGYSVSREKKERFSLILESASTNQTSMYLCASSDRRGAQPQHFGDGTRLSIL.

J is TRBJ1-2 and V is TRBV2; the match to TRBD1 covers 10 bases. This CDR3 region has 15 residues. The ends lost 8 bases at V and 4 bases at J; junction bases unmatched: 10. Germline assignment: CDR1 SNHLY and CDR2 FYNNEI. CDR3 nucleotides: TGTGCCAGCGGGAGGGACAGGGGTCTTTTCTATGGCTACACCTTC. Encoded protein: CASGRDRGLFYGYTF. Based on the CDR3 plus reference TRBV2 and TRBJ1-2, the full variable domain is EPEVTQTPSHQVTQMGQEVILRCVPISNHLYFYWYRQILGQKVEFLVSFYNNEISEKSEIFDDQFSVERPDGSNFTLKIRSTKLEDSAMYFCASGRDRGLFYGYTFGSGTRLTVV.

This clone was detected only once. The V call is TRBV13, the J call TRBJ2-7, with D maybe TRBD1 (6 bases). V lost 5 bases to trimming and J lost 3 bases, with 14 bases between them. Germline values: CDR1 PRHDT, CDR2 FYEKMQ (reference sequence). The CDR3 is 14 residues long. The CDR3 coding sequence is TGTGCCAGCAGCACCTCTACAGGGAACTACGAGCAGTACTTC. Amino acid sequence: CASSTSTGNYEQYF.

The chain joins TRBV6-5 to TRBJ2-3; 11 positions agree with TRBD1. The CDR3 totals 14 residues. Germline CDR1 is MNHEY and CDR2 is SVGAGI. Unmatched junction bases numbered 4, after V lost 6 bases and J lost 5 bases. In DNA, the CDR3 is TGTGCCAGCAGACTGGACAGGGGGCAAGATACGCAGTATTTT. Encoded protein: CASRLDRGQDTQYF.

The V gene is TRBV19, the J gene TRBJ1-5, with a weak D call TRBD1 (6 bases). V was pared by 5 bases and J by 0 bases, with 14 bases between. Germline CDR1 reads LNHDA; CDR2 reads SQIVND (reference sequence). This CDR3 region has 16 residues. The chain's CDR3 is CASSSGQPYSNQPQHF. CDR3 DNA sequence: TGTGCCAGTAGTTCCGGACAGCCCTATAGCAATCAGCCCCAGCATTTT.

This chain joins TRBV15 and TRBJ2-2; 8 positions match TRBD1. Germline V CDR1 and CDR2: LNHNV, YYDKDF (reference sequence). Trimming removed 0 bases from V and 7 bases from J; junction bases left unmatched: 4. There are 15 residues in the CDR3. The CDR3 spells CATSRDQGAGGELFF. The CDR3 DNA reads as TGTGCCACCAGCAGAGATCAGGGGGCGGGCGGGGAGCTGTTTTTT.

The V and J genes are TRBV19 and TRBJ1-5; D gene uncertain. Trimming stripped 5 bases from V and 5 bases from J, with 13 bases between. From germline, CDR1 is LNHDA and CDR2 SQIVND (reference sequence). CDR3 length: 14 amino acids. CDR3 loop: CASSQVLSYQPQHF. The CDR3 region has the DNA TGTGCCAGTAGTCAGGTATTAAGCTATCAGCCCCAGCATTTT.

A few counts support this clone. The chain joins TRBV28 to TRBJ2-1; 11 nucleotides match TRBD2. This CDR3 has 15 residues. The germline V gene encodes CDR1 MDHEN and CDR2 SYDVKM. The J segment lost 6 bases and the V segment lost 3 bases, leaving 4 bases of the junction unmatched. The DNA for the CDR3 is TGTGCCAGCAGTTTTAGCGGGAGGGTTGCCAATGAGCAGTTCTTC. Protein sequence: CASSFSGRVANEQFF.

The chain recombines TRBV30 with TRBJ1-2; 7 bases map to TRBD1. The germline V gene encodes CDR1 GTSNPN and CDR2 SVGIG (reference sequence). The CDR3 is 12 residues long. V trimming: 3 bases; J trimming: 8 bases; junction bases outside the gene matches: 6. CDR3: CAWRQGRRGYTF. CDR3 bases: TGTGCCTGGAGACAGGGGCGCCGGGGCTACACCTTC.

V usage is TRBV4-3 and J usage is TRBJ1-2, with a possible D match to TRBD1 (6 bases). Germline assignment: CDR1 LGHNA and CDR2 YSLEER. CDR3 size: 15 residues. V lost 2 bases and J lost 7, with 17 bases in between. For the CDR3, the DNA is TGCGCCAGCAGCCAAAACGGACAGTCCCGGGGTGGCTACACCTTC. It specifies CASSQNGQSRGGYTF.

CDR3 in amino acids: CASSVGMGAETQYF. As DNA, the CDR3 is TGTGCCAGCAGCGTAGGAATGGGAGCAGAGACCCAGTACTTC. V gene TRBV9 combines with J gene TRBJ2-5, with D tentatively TRBD2 (5 bases). CDR3 size: 14 residues. Germline-derived CDR1 and CDR2 are SGDLS and YYNGEE. V gave up 0 bases and J gave up 4 bases, with 10 bases separating them.

The chain recombines TRBV19 with TRBJ1-3; D possibly corresponds to TRBD1 (6 bases). The germline V and J ends were trimmed by 5 bases and 0 bases, with 11 bases remaining between them. This CDR3 is 15 amino acids long. Germline CDR1 and CDR2: LNHDA and SQIVND (reference sequence). CDR3 residues: CASSLAGASGNTIYF. In nucleotides, the CDR3 is TGTGCCAGTAGTCTTGCGGGGGCCTCTGGAAACACCATATATTTT.

This clone has only one observation. The chain carries TRBV6-1 and TRBJ1-5, with D hard to call. Germline lookup yields CDR1 MNHNS and CDR2 SASEGT. Deletions cut 2 bases from V and 2 bases from J, with 7 bases between. This CDR3 has 14 amino acids. This chain's CDR3 is CASSEIGGNQPQHF. CDR3 sequence (DNA): TGTGCCAGCAGTGAAATCGGTGGCAATCAGCCCCAGCATTTT.

This clone has only one observation. The chain has TRBV19 and TRBJ1-4, with 9 bases fitting TRBD1. The CDR3 runs to 14 residues. Germline lookup yields CDR1 LNHDA and CDR2 SQIVND (reference sequence). J was trimmed by 6 bases and V by 9 bases; bases with no gene match: 8. The CDR3 sequence: CASRRTGEDEKLFF. In nucleotides, the CDR3 is TGTGCCAGCCGAAGGACAGGGGAGGATGAAAAACTGTTTTTT.

The chain is built from TRBV30 and TRBJ2-6; no clear D gene. Germline CDR1 is GTSNPN and CDR2 is SVGIG (reference sequence). The CDR3 has 14 amino acids. Trimming cost V 1 base and J 1 base, with 5 bases left between them. The DNA for the CDR3 is TGTGCCTGGAGTGAAATATCTGGGGCCAACGTCCTGACTTTC. Protein: CAWSEISGANVLTF. Variable domain in full (rest from reference TRBV30 and TRBJ2-6): SQTIHQWPATLVQPVGSPLSLECTVEGTSNPNLYWYRQAAGRGLQLLFYSVGIGQISSEVPQNLSASRPQDRQFILSSKKLLLSDSGFYLCAWSEISGANVLTFGAGSRLTVL.

This rearrangement joins TRBV2 to TRBJ1-4; 8 bases fit TRBD1. Unmatched junction bases numbered 4, after V lost 6 bases and J lost 4 bases. Germline V CDR1 and CDR2: SNHLY, FYNNEI. The CDR3 sequence is 14 residues long. The CDR3 DNA follows: TGTGCCAGCAGCGCAGGACAGGGTAATGAAAAACTGTTTTTT. It codes for CASSAGQGNEKLFF.

The gene calls are TRBV28 and TRBJ1-1; 9 bases fit TRBD1. The CDR3 loop spans 13 amino acids. CDR1 is MDHEN and CDR2 is SYDVKM in the germline V gene. J was trimmed by 11 bases and V by 7 bases; bases with no gene match: 11. CDR3 DNA: TGTGCCAGCACCATCCGGGACAGGGTTTGGGCTTTCTTT. It codes for CASTIRDRVWAFF.

This clone appeared a few times. This chain uses TRBV28 with TRBJ1-1; D remains ambiguous. Trimming cost V 4 bases and J 7 bases, with 13 bases left between them. The CDR3 is 13 residues long. The germline gives CDR1 MDHEN, CDR2 SYDVKM. CDR3 nucleotide sequence: TGTGCCAGCAGTTCCCGGGTGGGGAGTGAAGCTTTCTTT. It encodes CASSSRVGSEAFF.

This clone was observed a handful of times. The chain recombines TRBV28 with TRBJ2-1; TRBD2 is a possible D gene (6 bases). CDR3 length: 15 residues. Germline-derived CDR1 and CDR2 are MDHEN and SYDVKM. The germline V and J ends were trimmed by 3 bases and 6 bases, with 15 bases remaining between them. The CDR3 DNA sequence: TGTGCCAGCAGTTTCGCCCCGGAGGGCCGCAATGAGCAGTTCTTC. It codes for CASSFAPEGRNEQFF.

This chain joins TRBV30 and TRBJ1-5; no clear D. This CDR3 comprises 14 residues. Germline CDR1 and CDR2: GTSNPN and SVGIG (reference sequence). Trimming took off 2 bases at V and 3 bases at J, with 11 bases between the two ends. This CDR3 is CAWSKNSLNQPQHF. In nucleotides, the CDR3 is TGTGCCTGGAGTAAGAACAGCCTCAATCAGCCCCAGCATTTT.

The CDR3 reads CASSQGGQGPDTQYF. The CDR3 bases are TGCGCCAGCAGCCAAGGGGGACAGGGGCCAGATACGCAGTATTTT. The chain joins TRBV4-1 to TRBJ2-3; 10 bases map to TRBD1. Germline CDR1 is MGHRA and CDR2 is YSYEKL. The trim removed 1 base at V and 4 bases at J, leaving 2 bases unmatched. The CDR3 sequence is 15 residues long.

This chain links TRBV5-1 with TRBJ1-6; 11 bases fit TRBD1. Germline loops: CDR1 SGHRS, CDR2 YFSETQ. V gave up 3 bases and J gave up 12 bases; unmatched junction bases: 8. The CDR3 has 15 amino acids. The CDR3 nucleotides are TGCGCCAGCAGCTGGACAGGGGGCGAGAGGTTACCCCTCCACTTT. Translating gives CASSWTGGERLPLHF. The full variable domain, rest sourced from reference TRBV5-1 and TRBJ1-6, is KAGVTQTPRYLIKTRGQQVTLSCSPISGHRSVSWYQQTPGQGLQFLFEYFSETQRNKGNFPGRFSGRQFSNSRSEMNVSTLELGDSALYLCASSWTGGERLPLHFGNGTRLTVT.

V usage is TRBV2 and J usage is TRBJ1-3; possibly TRBD1 for D (5 bases). Trimming cost V 4 bases and J 3 bases, with 13 bases left between them. The CDR3 consists of 15 residues. Germline CDR1 and CDR2: SNHLY and FYNNEI. CDR3 in DNA: TGTGCCAGCAGTGTGGGGGGGAGCGGTGGAAACACCATATATTTT. Its protein product is CASSVGGSGGNTIYF.

This chain links TRBV11-2 with TRBJ1-2; D is undetermined. V lost 4 bases and J lost 4, with 10 bases in between. Germline values: CDR1 SGHAT, CDR2 FQNNGV. The CDR3 is 13 amino acids. CDR3 in DNA: TGTGCCAGCAGCTCCCCTGACATCTATGGCTACACCTTC. Translated: CASSSPDIYGYTF.

The rearrangement uses TRBV10-3 and TRBJ2-7, with TRBD2 matching over 12 bases. J lost 3 bases, V lost 0 bases, and 6 bases had no gene match. CDR1 and CDR2 (germline): ENHRY, SYGVKD. The length of the CDR3 is 17 residues. The CDR3 reads CAISESTPSGGVYEQYF. CDR3 coding DNA: TGTGCCATCAGTGAGTCGACGCCTAGCGGGGGGGTCTACGAGCAGTACTTC.

This rearrangement joins TRBV6-2 or TRBV6-3 to TRBJ2-7; 14 nucleotides align to TRBD2. V was clipped by 5 bases and J by 4 bases; unmatched bases: 4. The CDR3 has 15 amino acids. CDR1 MNHEY and CDR2 SVGEGT come from the germline V gene. CDR3 amino acids: CASSKGLAGAYEQYF. DNA of the CDR3: TGTGCCAGCAGTAAGGGACTAGCGGGAGCTTACGAGCAGTACTTC.

V is TRBV7-9 and J is TRBJ1-1; possibly TRBD1 for D (6 bases). This CDR3 has 15 amino acids. Germline loops: CDR1 SEHNR, CDR2 FQNEAQ (reference sequence). V was clipped by 1 base and J by 2 bases, with 11 bases between them. CDR3 bases: TGTGCCAGCAGCTTAGACAGGGCCCTTAACACTGAAGCTTTCTTT. This codes for CASSLDRALNTEAFF.

The V and J genes are TRBV6-5 and TRBJ2-7; 11 bases are shared with TRBD2. This CDR3 spans 14 amino acids. The V gene end was trimmed by 9 bases and the J gene end by 5 bases; junction bases not matched to a gene: 9. Per germline, CDR1 MNHEY and CDR2 SVGAGI. The CDR3 is CASSLAGGTDEQYF. The CDR3 nucleotides are TGTGCCAGTTCTCTAGCGGGGGGCACCGACGAGCAGTACTTC.

The chain links TRBV5-4 to TRBJ2-1; 7 bases line up with TRBD1. There are 15 residues in the CDR3. The germline gives CDR1 SGHNT, CDR2 YYREEE (reference sequence). J gave up 2 bases and V 5 bases, and 7 bases lay outside the gene matches. CDR3 in amino acids: CASRHTGEPYNEQFF. CDR3 nucleotides: TGTGCCAGCAGACATACAGGGGAGCCCTACAATGAGCAGTTCTTC.

The chain combines TRBV30 with TRBJ2-1; 11 positions agree with TRBD2. CDR3 length: 17 residues. The V and J ends lost 4 bases and 0 bases, in that order; junction bases with no gene match: 8. CDR1 and CDR2 from the germline V gene are GTSNPN and SVGIG (reference sequence). CDR3 bases: TGTGCCTGGATCACCGGGACTAGCGGTTCCTCCTACAATGAGCAGTTCTTC. Its protein is CAWITGTSGSSYNEQFF.

This chain joins TRBV6-5 and TRBJ1-2; D is unresolved. In germline, CDR1 is MNHEY, CDR2 SVGAGI. V was cut by 2 bases and J by 8 bases, with 15 bases left in between. The CDR3 contains 14 residues. This CDR3 is CASSYPGQRNGYTF. CDR3 coding DNA: TGTGCCAGCAGTTACCCGGGTCAGAGAAACGGCTACACCTTC.